This T cell receptor beta chain was sequenced in a study of blood T cell repertoires in COVID-19 (dated by TCRdb to about 2020). At the level of the whole study: Samples from collaborators originated in the United States, Italy and Spain and spanned both the acute and convalescent phases of COVID-19. A freely available public database, intended as a resource for researchers studying the immune response to SARS-CoV-2, is where the repertoires were released. The dataset comprised deeply sampled blood TCRbeta repertoires from subjects exposed to, actively infected with, or recovered from COVID-19. The material from the prospective study consisted of cDNA or gDNA derived from T cells, B-cell-depleted T cells, or PBMCs. Nearly every sample came with metadata listing a de-identified subject ID, COVID-19 status, age in years and sex. Where HLA class I and class II types were available, the types were taken from metadata supplied by the sample provider, not from assay-based typing. Samples came from the ongoing ImmuneRACE study (first 160 participants) plus 1,254 subjects from 6 global collaborators.

The immunoSEQ Assay, a bias-controlled multiplex PCR, was used to amplify TCRbeta CDR3 regions from genomic DNA. Regarding the original processing steps: The number of nucleated cells in each sample was estimated by amplification of reference gene primers within the assay. To quantify the absolute abundance of each unique TCRbeta CDR3 rearrangement, sequence reads were collapsed and filtered. For each sample, productive Simpson clonality was calculated by taking the square root of Simpson's diversity index across productive rearrangements. Drawn from immuneACCESS, this table holds only the in-frame rearrangements with V and J called that TCRdb kept. Clones are partly lost; checked studies trace under half to an unresolved V gene and leave the rest unexplained. The V and J calls and clone size were taken over from that table, and D and trimming were inferred from the DNA. The sample data list tens of thousands of clones, and roughly 76% of these were observed just once. The top ten constitute 20% of the sample.

Of note for this clone: Its target antigen remains unknown. No base quality values were provided; no much bigger clone lies one nucleotide off.

The collaborating institutions used their own protocols to collect whole blood in K2EDTA tubes. For TCRbeta analysis, collaborator samples were shipped as frozen whole blood, as isolated PBMCs, or as DNA extracted from either sample type. Including the terminal cysteine and phenylalanine, the CDR3 comprises 14 residues. Only the CDR3 DNA stays, 42 bases, in frame from base 1. The germline V gene supplies CDR1 SGDLS and CDR2 YYNGEE. Trimming removed 0 bases from V and 1 base from J, leaving 7 bases between the germline ends. What the research found in general, with its limitations: The quantity of clinical and demographic metadata differed by source and by participant and was supplied without curation.

Sequenced sample: peripheral blood. This TCR derives from a woman in her 70s with acute or convalescent COVID-19. The chain was built from TRBV9 and TRBJ1-1; the D gene cannot be named for sure. The CDR3 reads as follows: CASSVAPENTEAFF. The nucleotide sequence reads TGTGCCAGCAGCGTAGCGCCAGAGAACACTGAAGCTTTCTTT.